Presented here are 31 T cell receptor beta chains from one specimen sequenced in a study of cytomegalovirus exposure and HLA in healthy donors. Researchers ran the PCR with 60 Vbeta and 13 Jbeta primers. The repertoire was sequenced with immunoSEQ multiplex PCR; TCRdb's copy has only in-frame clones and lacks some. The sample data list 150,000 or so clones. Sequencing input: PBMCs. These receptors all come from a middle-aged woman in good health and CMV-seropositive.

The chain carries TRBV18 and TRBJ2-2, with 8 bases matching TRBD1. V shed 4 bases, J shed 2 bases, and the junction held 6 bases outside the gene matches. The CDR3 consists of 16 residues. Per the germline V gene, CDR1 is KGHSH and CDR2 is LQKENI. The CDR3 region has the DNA TGTGCCAGCTCACACTCGGACAGGGTCAACACCGGGGAGCTGTTTTTT. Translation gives CASSHSDRVNTGELFF.

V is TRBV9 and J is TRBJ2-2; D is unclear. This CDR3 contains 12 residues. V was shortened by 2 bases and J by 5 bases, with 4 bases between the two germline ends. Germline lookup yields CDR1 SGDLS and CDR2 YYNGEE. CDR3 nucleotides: TGTGCCAGCAGCGTCGGGACCGGGGAGCTGTTTTTT. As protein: CASSVGTGELFF.

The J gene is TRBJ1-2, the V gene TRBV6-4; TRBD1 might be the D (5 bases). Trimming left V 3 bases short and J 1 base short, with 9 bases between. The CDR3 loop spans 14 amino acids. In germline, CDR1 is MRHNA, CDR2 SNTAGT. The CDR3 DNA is TGTGCCAGCAGTGATAGGGGACTTAACTATGGCTACACCTTC. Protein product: CASSDRGLNYGYTF.

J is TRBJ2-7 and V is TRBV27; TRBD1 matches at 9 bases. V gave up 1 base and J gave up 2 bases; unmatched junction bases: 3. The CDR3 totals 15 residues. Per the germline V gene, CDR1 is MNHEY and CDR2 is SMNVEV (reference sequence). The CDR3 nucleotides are TGTGCCAGCAGTTTATTCCGACAGGGGGCCTACGAGCAGTACTTC. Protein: CASSLFRQGAYEQYF.

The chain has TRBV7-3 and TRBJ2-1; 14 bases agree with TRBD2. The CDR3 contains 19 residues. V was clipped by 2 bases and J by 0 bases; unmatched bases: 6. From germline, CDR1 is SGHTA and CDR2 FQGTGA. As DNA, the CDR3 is TGTGCCAGCAGCTTACTGGGACTAGCGGGAGCGAGCTCCTACAATGAGCAGTTCTTC. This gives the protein CASSLLGLAGASSYNEQFF.

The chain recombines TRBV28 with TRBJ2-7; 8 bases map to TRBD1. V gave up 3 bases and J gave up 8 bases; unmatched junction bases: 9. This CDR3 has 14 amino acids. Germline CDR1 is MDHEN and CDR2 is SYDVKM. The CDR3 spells CASSFSGQGGKQYF. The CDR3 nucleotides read TGTGCCAGCAGTTTCTCCGGACAGGGCGGGAAGCAGTACTTC.

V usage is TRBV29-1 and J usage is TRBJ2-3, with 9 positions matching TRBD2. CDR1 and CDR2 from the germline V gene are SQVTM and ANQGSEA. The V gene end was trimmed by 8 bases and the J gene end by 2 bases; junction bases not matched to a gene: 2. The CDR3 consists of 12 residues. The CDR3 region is CSIAGDTDTQYF. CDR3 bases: TGCAGCATAGCGGGGGACACAGATACGCAGTATTTT.

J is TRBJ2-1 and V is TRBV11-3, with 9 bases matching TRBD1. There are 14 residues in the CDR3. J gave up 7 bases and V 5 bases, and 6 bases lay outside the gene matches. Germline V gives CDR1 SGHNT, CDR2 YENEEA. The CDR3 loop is CASSDRDRENEQFF. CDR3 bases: TGTGCCAGCAGCGACCGGGACAGGGAGAATGAGCAGTTCTTC.

The CDR3 loop reads CASSYPGTPGRQYF. CDR3 DNA: TGTGCCAGCAGTTACCCCGGGACTCCAGGTCGGCAGTATTTT. This chain links TRBV28 with TRBJ2-3, with D perhaps TRBD2 (6 bases). Germline V gene sequence: CDR1 MDHEN, CDR2 SYDVKM. Trimming pared 4 bases from V and 11 bases from J, leaving 19 bases between. There are 14 residues in the CDR3.

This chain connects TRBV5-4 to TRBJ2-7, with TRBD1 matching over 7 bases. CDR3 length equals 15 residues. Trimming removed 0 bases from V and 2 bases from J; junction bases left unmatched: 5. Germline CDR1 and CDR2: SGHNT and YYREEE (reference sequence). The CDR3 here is CASSLAGQGAYEQYF. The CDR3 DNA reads TGTGCCAGCAGCTTGGCGGGGCAGGGGGCCTACGAGCAGTACTTC.

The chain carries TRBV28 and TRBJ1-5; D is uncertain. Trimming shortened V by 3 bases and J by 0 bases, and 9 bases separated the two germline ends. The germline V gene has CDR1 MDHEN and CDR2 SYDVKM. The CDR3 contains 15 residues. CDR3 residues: CASSFGSSSNQPQHF. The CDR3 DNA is TGTGCCAGCAGTTTTGGCAGTTCTAGCAATCAGCCCCAGCATTTT.

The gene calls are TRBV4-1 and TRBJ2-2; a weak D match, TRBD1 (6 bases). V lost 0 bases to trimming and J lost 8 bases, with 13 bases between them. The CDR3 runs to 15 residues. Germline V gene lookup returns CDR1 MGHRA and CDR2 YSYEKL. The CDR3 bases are TGCGCCAGCAGCCAAGAACGCAGGGGATCTGGGGAGCTGTTTTTT. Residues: CASSQERRGSGELFF.

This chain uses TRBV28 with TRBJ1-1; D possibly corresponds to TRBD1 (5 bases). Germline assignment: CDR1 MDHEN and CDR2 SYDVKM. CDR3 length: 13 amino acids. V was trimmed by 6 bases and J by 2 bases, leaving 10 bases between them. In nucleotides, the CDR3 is TGTGCCAGCAGGTGGACACACAACACTGAAGCTTTCTTT. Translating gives CASRWTHNTEAFF.

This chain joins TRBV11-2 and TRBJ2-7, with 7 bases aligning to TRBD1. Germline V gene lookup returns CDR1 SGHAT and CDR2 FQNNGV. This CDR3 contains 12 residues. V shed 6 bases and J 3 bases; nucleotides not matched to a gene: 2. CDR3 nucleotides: TGTGCCAGCAGTCCAGGGGGCTACGAGCAGTACTTC. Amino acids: CASSPGGYEQYF.

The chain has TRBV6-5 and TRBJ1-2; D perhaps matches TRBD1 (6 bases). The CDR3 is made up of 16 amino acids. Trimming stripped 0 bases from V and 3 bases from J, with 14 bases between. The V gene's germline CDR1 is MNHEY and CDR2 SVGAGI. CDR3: CASSYSTRTAHYGYTF. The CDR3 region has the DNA TGTGCCAGCAGTTACTCGACCAGGACAGCCCACTATGGCTACACCTTC.

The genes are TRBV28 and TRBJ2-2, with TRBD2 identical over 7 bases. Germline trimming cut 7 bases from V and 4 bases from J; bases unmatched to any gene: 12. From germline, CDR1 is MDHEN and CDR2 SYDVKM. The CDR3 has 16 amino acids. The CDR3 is CASNNPRLAVTGELFF. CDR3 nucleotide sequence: TGTGCCAGCAACAACCCCAGGCTAGCGGTCACCGGGGAGCTGTTTTTT.

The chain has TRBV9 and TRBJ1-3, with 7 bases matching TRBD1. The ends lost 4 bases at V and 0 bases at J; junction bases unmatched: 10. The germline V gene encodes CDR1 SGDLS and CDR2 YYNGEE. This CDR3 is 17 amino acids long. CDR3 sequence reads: CASSSRTGATSGNTIYF. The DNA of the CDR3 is TGTGCCAGCAGCTCCAGGACAGGAGCCACCTCTGGAAACACCATATATTTT.

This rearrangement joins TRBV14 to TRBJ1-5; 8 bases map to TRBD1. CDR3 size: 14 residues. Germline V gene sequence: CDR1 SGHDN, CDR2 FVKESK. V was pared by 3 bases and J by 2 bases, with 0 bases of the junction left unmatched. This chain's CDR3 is CASSQGQGNQPQHF. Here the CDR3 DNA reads TGTGCCAGCAGCCAGGGACAGGGCAATCAGCCCCAGCATTTT.

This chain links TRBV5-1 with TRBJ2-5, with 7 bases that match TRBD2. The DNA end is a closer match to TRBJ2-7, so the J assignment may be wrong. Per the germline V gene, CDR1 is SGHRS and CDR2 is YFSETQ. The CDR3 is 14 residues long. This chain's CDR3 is CASSLWTRSPEQYF. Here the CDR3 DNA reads TGCGCCAGCAGCTTGTGGACTAGATCACCCGAGCAGTACTTC.

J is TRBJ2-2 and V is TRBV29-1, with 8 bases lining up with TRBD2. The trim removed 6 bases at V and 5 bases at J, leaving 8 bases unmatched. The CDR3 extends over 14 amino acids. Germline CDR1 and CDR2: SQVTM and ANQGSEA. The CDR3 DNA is TGCAGCGTCCGACTAGCGAGTATAACCGGGGAGCTGTTTTTT. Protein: CSVRLASITGELFF.

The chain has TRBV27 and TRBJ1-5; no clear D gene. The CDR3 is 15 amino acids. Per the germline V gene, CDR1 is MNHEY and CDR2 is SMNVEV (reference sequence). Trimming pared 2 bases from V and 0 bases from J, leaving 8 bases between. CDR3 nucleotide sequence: TGTGCCAGCAGTTTAAAGCGGTATAGCAATCAGCCCCAGCATTTT. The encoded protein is CASSLKRYSNQPQHF.

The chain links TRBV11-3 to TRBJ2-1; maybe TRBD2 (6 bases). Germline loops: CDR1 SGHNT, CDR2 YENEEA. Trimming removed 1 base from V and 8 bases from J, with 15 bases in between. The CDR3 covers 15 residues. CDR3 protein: CASSLGLAPSDEQFF. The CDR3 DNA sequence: TGTGCCAGCAGCTTAGGGCTAGCGCCTTCGGATGAGCAGTTCTTC.

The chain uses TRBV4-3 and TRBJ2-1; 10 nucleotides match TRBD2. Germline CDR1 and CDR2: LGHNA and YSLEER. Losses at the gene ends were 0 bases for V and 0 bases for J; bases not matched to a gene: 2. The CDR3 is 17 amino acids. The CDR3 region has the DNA TGCGCCAGCAGCCAAGAGCCTAGCGGGAGCTCCTACAATGAGCAGTTCTTC. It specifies CASSQEPSGSSYNEQFF.

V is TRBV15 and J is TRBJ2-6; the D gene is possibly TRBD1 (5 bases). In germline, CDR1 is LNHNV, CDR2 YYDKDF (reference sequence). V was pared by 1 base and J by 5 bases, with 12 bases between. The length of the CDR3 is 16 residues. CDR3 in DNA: TGTGCCACCAGCAGAGGTTGGCAGGGTCGGGCCAACGTCCTGACTTTC. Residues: CATSRGWQGRANVLTF.

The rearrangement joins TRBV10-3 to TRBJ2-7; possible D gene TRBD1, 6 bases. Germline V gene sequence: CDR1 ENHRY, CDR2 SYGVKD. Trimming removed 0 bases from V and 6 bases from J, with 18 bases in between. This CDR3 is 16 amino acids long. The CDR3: CAISESTQGTLIEQYF. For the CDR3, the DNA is TGTGCCATCAGTGAGTCGACTCAGGGGACATTGATCGAGCAGTACTTC.

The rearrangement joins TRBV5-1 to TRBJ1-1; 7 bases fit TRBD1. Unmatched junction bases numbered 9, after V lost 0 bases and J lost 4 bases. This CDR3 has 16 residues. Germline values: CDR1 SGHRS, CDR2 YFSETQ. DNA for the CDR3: TGCGCCAGCAGCTTGGCGGGACCTCAGGGGGGCACTGAAGCTTTCTTT. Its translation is CASSLAGPQGGTEAFF.

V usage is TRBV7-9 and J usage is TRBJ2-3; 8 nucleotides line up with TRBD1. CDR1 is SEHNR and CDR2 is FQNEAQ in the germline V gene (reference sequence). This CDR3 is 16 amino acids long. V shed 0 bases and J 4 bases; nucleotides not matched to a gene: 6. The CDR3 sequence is CASSLAAGGLADTQYF. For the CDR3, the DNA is TGTGCCAGCAGCTTAGCGGCAGGGGGCCTTGCAGATACGCAGTATTTT.

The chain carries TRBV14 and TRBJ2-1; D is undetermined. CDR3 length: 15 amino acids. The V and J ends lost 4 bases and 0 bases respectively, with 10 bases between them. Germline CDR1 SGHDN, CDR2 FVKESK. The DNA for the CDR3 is TGTGCCAGCAGCCGGCGACTCCCCTCCTACAATGAGCAGTTCTTC. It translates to CASSRRLPSYNEQFF.

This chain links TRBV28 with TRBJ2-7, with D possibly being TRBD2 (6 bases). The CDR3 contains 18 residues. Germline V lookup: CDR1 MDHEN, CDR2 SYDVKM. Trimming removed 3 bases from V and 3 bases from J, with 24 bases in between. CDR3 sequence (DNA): TGTGCCAGCAGTTTCGGGTTCGGGGGTACGGGCGTGTTCTACGAGCAGTACTTC. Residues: CASSFGFGGTGVFYEQYF.

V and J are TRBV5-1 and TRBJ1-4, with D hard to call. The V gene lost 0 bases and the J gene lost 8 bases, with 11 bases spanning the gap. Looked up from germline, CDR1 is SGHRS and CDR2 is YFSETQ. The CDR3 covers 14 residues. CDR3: CASSLGGFREKLFF. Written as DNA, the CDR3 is TGCGCCAGCAGCTTGGGAGGCTTTCGGGAAAAACTGTTTTTT. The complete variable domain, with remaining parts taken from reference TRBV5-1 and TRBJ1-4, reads KAGVTQTPRYLIKTRGQQVTLSCSPISGHRSVSWYQQTPGQGLQFLFEYFSETQRNKGNFPGRFSGRQFSNSRSEMNVSTLELGDSALYLCASSLGGFREKLFFGSGTQLSVL.

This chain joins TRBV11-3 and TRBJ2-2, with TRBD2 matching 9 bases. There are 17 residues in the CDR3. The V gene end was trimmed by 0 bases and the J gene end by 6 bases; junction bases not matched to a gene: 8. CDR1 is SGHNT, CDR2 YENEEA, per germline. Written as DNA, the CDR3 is TGTGCCAGCAGCTTAGACCTGGGCGGGAGGGCCTCCGGGGAGCTGTTTTTT. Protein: CASSLDLGGRASGELFF.